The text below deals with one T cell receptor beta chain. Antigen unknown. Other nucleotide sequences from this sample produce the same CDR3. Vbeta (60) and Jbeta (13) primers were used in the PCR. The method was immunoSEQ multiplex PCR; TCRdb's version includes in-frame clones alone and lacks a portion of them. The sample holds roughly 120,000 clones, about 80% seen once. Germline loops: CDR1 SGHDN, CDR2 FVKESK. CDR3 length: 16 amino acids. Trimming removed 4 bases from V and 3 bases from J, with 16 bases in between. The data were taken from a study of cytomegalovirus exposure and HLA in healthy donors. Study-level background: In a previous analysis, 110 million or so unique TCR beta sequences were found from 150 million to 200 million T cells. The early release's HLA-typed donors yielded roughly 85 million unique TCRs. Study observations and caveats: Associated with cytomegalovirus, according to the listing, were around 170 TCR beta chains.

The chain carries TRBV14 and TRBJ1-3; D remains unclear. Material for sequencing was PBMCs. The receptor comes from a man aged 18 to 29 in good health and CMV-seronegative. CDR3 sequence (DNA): TGTGCCAGCAGCCGCGTTTCTCAGCGAAGTGGAAACACCATATATTTT. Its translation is CASSRVSQRSGNTIYF.